One sample yielded the 25 T cell receptor beta chains listed below, sequenced in a study of neurological immune-mediated disorders. TCRdb re-analysed the 5' RACE reads in MiXCR, keeping a single row per CDR3 protein. The repertoire consists of under 45,000 distinct CDR3 sequences, with 2% to 3% occurring once and the leading ten covering less than 2.5%. The sample taken for sequencing was PBMCs. Receptor source: a man between 50 and 59 years old with multiple sclerosis.

In this sample, this clonotype turned up many times. An end of the junction differs from the germline gene, which may be a read error. The genes are TRBV5-5 and TRBJ1-6; D is uncertain. The CDR3 length is 13 residues. Germline lookup yields CDR1 SGHKS and CDR2 YYEKEE (reference sequence). The CDR3 spells CASTPNWGSPLNF. The DNA for the CDR3 is TGTGCCAGCACCCCTAATTGGGGATCACCCCTCAACTTT.

This clonotype was seen repeatedly, ten times or more. V and J are TRBV12-3 or TRBV12-4 and TRBJ2-2, with TRBD1 identical over 7 bases. The CDR3 covers 16 residues. V was clipped by 6 bases and J by 2 bases; unmatched bases: 9. The CDR3 sequence: CASRNPGQPNTGELFF. DNA of the CDR3: TGTGCCAGCAGAAATCCGGGACAGCCAAACACCGGGGAGCTGTTTTTT.

This clonotype was detected ten times or more. This chain links TRBV12-3 or TRBV12-4 with TRBJ2-6; no definite D call. This CDR3 is built from 13 residues. The V and J ends lost 4 bases and 4 bases respectively, with 5 bases between them. The CDR3 loop reads CASSSKGANVLTF. The CDR3 DNA reads TGTGCCAGCAGTTCTAAAGGGGCCAACGTCCTGACTTTC.

This clonotype was recorded many times. The J gene is TRBJ2-1, the V gene TRBV3-1; D is unresolved. Trimming shortened V by 1 base and J by 15 bases, and 16 bases separated the two germline ends. CDR1 and CDR2 from the germline V gene are LGHDT and YNNKEL (reference sequence). The length of the CDR3 is 13 residues. The DNA for the CDR3 is TGTGCCAGCAGCCAAGGTCAGCTTCTTCCAGTGTTCTTC. Its protein is CASSQGQLLPVFF.

This clonotype was counted ten times or more. At one end, the junction sequence differs from germline, possibly due to a read error. The chain recombines TRBV12-3 or TRBV12-4 with TRBJ2-7, with unresolved D. The CDR3 spans 13 residues. This chain's CDR3 is CASSLGSDREQYF. The CDR3 DNA reads as TGTGCCAGCAGCTTAGGTTCCGATAGAGAGCAGTACTTC.

This clonotype has ten or more counts. The rearrangement uses TRBV4-2 and TRBJ1-2; D is perhaps TRBD1 (5 bases). This CDR3 comprises 13 residues. V was trimmed by 0 bases and J by 8 bases, leaving 10 bases between them. Germline values: CDR1 LGHNA, CDR2 YNFKEQ. The CDR3 region has the DNA TGTGCCAGCAGCCAAGACAGGGTGTGGGGCTACACCTTC. The encoded protein is CASSQDRVWGYTF.

This clonotype was found many times. The J gene is TRBJ2-2, the V gene TRBV6-5, with 9 bases identical to TRBD2. This CDR3 contains 14 residues. In germline, CDR1 is MNHEY, CDR2 SVGAGI. J was trimmed by 4 bases and V by 6 bases; bases with no gene match: 3. As DNA, the CDR3 is TGTGCCAGCAGGATAGCGGGAGCCACCGGGGAGCTGTTTTTT. This translates into CASRIAGATGELFF.

This clonotype was counted many times. V usage is TRBV7-2 and J usage is TRBJ2-3; 9 bases match TRBD2. The CDR3 contains 16 residues. V gave up 1 base and J gave up 3 bases; unmatched junction bases: 5. CDR1 and CDR2 from the germline V gene are SGHTA and FQGNSA. CDR3: CASSLGASGVTDTQYF. The DNA of the CDR3 is TGTGCCAGCAGCTTAGGGGCTAGCGGGGTGACAGATACGCAGTATTTT. Full variable domain (outside the CDR3, taken from reference TRBV7-2 and TRBJ2-3): GAGVSQSPSNKVTEKGKDVELRCDPISGHTALYWYRQSLGQGLEFLIYFQGNSAPDKSGLPSDRFSAERTGGSVSTLTIQRTQQEDSAVYLCASSLGASGVTDTQYFGPGTRLTVL.

Worth noting for this clonotype: A much larger clone differs from this one at a single base, so this may be a read error. No conserved phenylalanine or tryptophan ends this CDR3, so it is likely a read error. This chain links TRBV12-3 or TRBV12-4 with TRBJ1-2; TRBD1 matches 10 bases. The CDR3 loop spans 13 amino acids. V was pared by 6 bases and J by 7 bases, with 5 bases of the junction left unmatched. CDR3 residues: CASRSGQGIGYTI. In DNA form, the CDR3 reads TGTGCCAGCAGGTCGGGACAGGGGATTGGCTACACCATC.

Ten or more counts support this clonotype. The rearrangement uses TRBV29-1 and TRBJ1-3; D is possibly TRBD1 (5 bases). The CDR3 loop spans 12 amino acids. The V gene lost 3 bases and the J gene lost 2 bases, with 5 bases spanning the gap. Per the germline V gene, CDR1 is SQVTM and CDR2 is ANQGSEA. Written as DNA, the CDR3 is TGCAGCGTTGAGGGGGCTGGAAACACCATATATTTT. Its translation: CSVEGAGNTIYF.

This clonotype was observed many times. The rearrangement uses TRBV4-2 and TRBJ1-2; TRBD1 agrees at 10 bases. Trimming cost V 0 bases and J 5 bases; bases outside gene matches: 3. The CDR3 has 15 residues. Germline V CDR1 and CDR2: LGHNA, YNFKEQ. CDR3 in amino acids: CASSQDGGQGYGYTF. CDR3 in DNA: TGTGCCAGCAGCCAAGACGGGGGACAGGGGTATGGCTACACCTTC.

Ten or more counts support this clonotype. The chain is built from TRBV28 and TRBJ2-7; 10 nucleotides match TRBD1. V was pared by 6 bases and J by 2 bases, with 10 bases of the junction left unmatched. CDR1 is MDHEN, CDR2 SYDVKM, per germline. CDR3 length: 16 residues. Written as DNA, the CDR3 is TGTGCCAGCAGAAATAGCCCCGGGACAGGGGCCTACGAGCAGTACTTC. It specifies CASRNSPGTGAYEQYF. Together with reference TRBV28 and TRBJ2-7, the CDR3 gives the full variable domain: DVKVTQSSRYLVKRTGEKVFLECVQDMDHENMFWYRQDPGLGLRLIYFSYDVKMKEKGDIPEGYSVSREKKERFSLILESASTNQTSMYLCASRNSPGTGAYEQYFGPGTRLTVT.

This clonotype has ten or more counts. The J gene is TRBJ2-7, the V gene TRBV12-3 or TRBV12-4, with TRBD1 matching 9 bases. J was trimmed by 3 bases and V by 7 bases; bases with no gene match: 7. The CDR3 runs 14 residues. CDR3 in amino acids: CASTGTGPNYEQYF. DNA for the CDR3: TGTGCCAGCACCGGGACAGGGCCGAACTACGAGCAGTACTTC.

This clonotype was observed many times. This chain uses TRBV19 with TRBJ1-2, with TRBD1 matching over 8 bases. CDR3 length: 14 residues. In germline, CDR1 is LNHDA, CDR2 SQIVND (reference sequence). The junction had 7 bases not matched to a gene; V was cut back by 6 bases and J by 4 bases. The CDR3 bases are TGTGCCAGTAGGCCTTACGACAGGGGCTATGGCTACACCTTC. Encoded protein: CASRPYDRGYGYTF.

This clonotype was seen many times. The chain recombines TRBV4-2 with TRBJ2-2; no clear D gene. Germline V gene lookup returns CDR1 LGHNA and CDR2 YNFKEQ. The CDR3 sequence is 14 residues long. V shed 2 bases and J shed 6 bases, with 10 bases lying between them. CDR3 sequence reads: CASSQPSDPGELFF. CDR3 nucleotide sequence: TGTGCCAGCAGCCAACCGTCGGACCCCGGGGAGCTGTTTTTT.

This clonotype has only a few counts. A clone one base away is much larger, so this may be a read error. The V and J genes are TRBV4-1 and TRBJ2-1, with D unresolved. CDR3 length: 16 amino acids. The V end was cut by 2 bases, the J end by 3 bases, with 14 bases between. In germline, CDR1 is MGHRA, CDR2 YSYEKL. This CDR3 is CASSQPASESYNEQFF. DNA of the CDR3: TGCGCCAGCAGCCAACCTGCCTCGGAAAGCTACAATGAGCAGTTCTTC.

This clonotype was detected many times. V is TRBV5-6 and J is TRBJ1-3; D remains ambiguous. CDR3 size: 15 residues. CDR1 is SGHDT and CDR2 is YYEEEE in the germline V gene. Trimming took 0 bases from V and 0 from J, leaving 7 bases between them. The DNA of the CDR3 is TGTGCCAGCAGCTTGGTGCACAGCTCTGGAAACACCATATATTTT. Its protein is CASSLVHSSGNTIYF. Combining the CDR3 with reference TRBV5-6 and TRBJ1-3 gives the whole variable domain DAGVTQSPTHLIKTRGQQVTLRCSPKSGHDTVSWYQQALGQGPQFIFQYYEEEERQRGNFPDRFSGHQFPNYSSELNVNALLLGDSALYLCASSLVHSSGNTIYFGEGSWLTVV.

The table lists this clonotype with many counts. V usage is TRBV7-9 and J usage is TRBJ1-4; no firm D call. The V gene's germline CDR1 is SEHNR and CDR2 FQNEAQ (reference sequence). This CDR3 contains 15 residues. V was clipped by 5 bases and J by 8 bases, with 18 bases between them. The CDR3 DNA reads as TGTGCCAGCAGCCTTGAGGGCAACGTGGGAGAAAAACTGTTTTTT. Its translation is CASSLEGNVGEKLFF.

Ten or more counts support this clonotype. The chain links TRBV7-2 to TRBJ2-3; 9 positions agree with TRBD2. This CDR3 contains 18 residues. J lost 6 bases, V lost 1 base, and 14 bases had no gene match. Looked up from germline, CDR1 is SGHTA and CDR2 is FQGNSA. The CDR3 loop reads CASSLDGTSTARGDTQYF. CDR3 DNA sequence: TGTGCCAGCAGCTTAGATGGGACTAGCACAGCCCGAGGTGATACGCAGTATTTT.

This clonotype was counted many times. V is TRBV5-1 and J is TRBJ1-1, with D possibly matching TRBD1 (6 bases). Between the trimmed V and J ends, which lost 5 bases and 4 bases, there was a span of 12 bases. There are 13 residues in the CDR3. CDR1 is SGHRS, CDR2 YFSETQ, per germline. The CDR3 is CASSNRVGTEAFF. Here the CDR3 DNA reads TGCGCCAGCAGTAACAGGGTTGGCACTGAAGCTTTCTTT.

In this sample, this clonotype turned up many times. The V and J genes are TRBV6-5 and TRBJ1-1; D uncertain. CDR1 and CDR2 (germline): MNHEY, SVGAGI. Trimming cost V 6 bases and J 0 bases, with 8 bases left between them. The CDR3 runs 13 residues. The chain's CDR3 is CASRKILNTEAFF. DNA for the CDR3: TGTGCCAGCAGAAAGATACTGAACACTGAAGCTTTCTTT.

This clonotype has ten or more counts. The CDR3 is CASSPFGGSYNEQFF. In DNA form, the CDR3 reads TGTGCCAGCAGCCCGTTCGGGGGTTCCTACAATGAGCAGTTCTTC. The chain employs TRBV12-3 or TRBV12-4 and TRBJ2-1; a possible D gene is TRBD2 (6 bases). V was pared by 6 bases and J by 1 base, with 13 bases between. This CDR3 has 15 residues.

This clonotype appeared many times. The V and J genes are TRBV20-1 and TRBJ2-7; TRBD2 aligns across 12 bases. V lost 3 bases to trimming and J lost 4 bases; unmatched junction nucleotides: 7. The CDR3 is made up of 15 amino acids. Germline-derived CDR1 and CDR2 are DFQATT and SNEGSKA (reference sequence). The CDR3 DNA sequence: TGCAGTGCTAGCCAGGCTAGCGGGGGGGCTTACGAGCAGTACTTC. It is translated as CSASQASGGAYEQYF.

The sample holds a few counts of this clonotype. The genes are TRBV5-1 and TRBJ2-2, with 13 bases that match TRBD2. The CDR3 has 17 residues. CDR1 is SGHRS and CDR2 is YFSETQ in the germline V gene. The J segment lost 0 bases and the V segment lost 3 bases, leaving 2 bases of the junction unmatched. This CDR3 is CASSYTSGGANTGELFF. CDR3 sequence (DNA): TGCGCCAGCAGCTACACTAGCGGGGGGGCGAACACCGGGGAGCTGTTTTTT.

This clonotype was counted many times. CDR3 sequence (DNA): TGTGCCAGCAGCAGAGTGGCGGGACGGGAAGGAGAAAAACTGTTTTTT. This translates into CASSRVAGREGEKLFF. The chain has TRBV5-5 and TRBJ1-4; D possibly corresponds to TRBD1 (5 bases). The CDR3 sequence is 16 residues long. The V and J ends lost 4 bases and 8 bases respectively, with 21 bases between them. Germline V CDR1 and CDR2: SGHKS, YYEKEE (reference sequence).